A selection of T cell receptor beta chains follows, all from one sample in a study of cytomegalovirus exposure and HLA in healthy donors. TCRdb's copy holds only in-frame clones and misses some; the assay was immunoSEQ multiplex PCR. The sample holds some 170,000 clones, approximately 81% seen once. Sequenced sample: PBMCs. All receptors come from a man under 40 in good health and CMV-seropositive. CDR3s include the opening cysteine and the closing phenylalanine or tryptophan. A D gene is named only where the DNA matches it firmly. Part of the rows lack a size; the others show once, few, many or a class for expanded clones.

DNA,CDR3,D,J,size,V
TGTGCCAGCTCACAGTCGACAGTAGGTACGCAGTATTTT,CASSQSTVGTQYF,-,TRBJ2-3,-,TRBV18
TGTGCCAGCTCACCCGGGACAGGGACCATTTATGGCTACACCTTC,CASSPGTGTIYGYTF,TRBD1,TRBJ1-2,-,TRBV18
TGTGCCAGCTCAAAGGACAGGATTACCTACGAGCAGTACTTC,CASSKDRITYEQYF,TRBD1,TRBJ2-7,-,TRBV18
TGTGCCAGCAGTTCGGAGCGTTACAATGAGCAGTTCTTC,CASSSERYNEQFF,-,TRBJ2-1,few,TRBV2
TGTGCCAGCAGGCTTGACGGGGATCTCGATGAAAAACTGTTTTTT,CASRLDGDLDEKLFF,-,TRBJ1-4,-,TRBV11-2
TGCGCCAGCAGCATTGGGGGCAACACCCTCTATGGCTACACCTTC,CASSIGGNTLYGYTF,-,TRBJ1-2,once,TRBV5-1
TGTGCCAGCAAGCCCCCGGACAAAGGGAATGAGCAGTTCTTC,CASKPPDKGNEQFF,-,TRBJ2-1,-,TRBV28
TGTGCCAGCAGCAGACTAGCGGGGGGGGGCACAGATACGCAGTATTTT,CASSRLAGGGTDTQYF,TRBD2,TRBJ2-3,once,TRBV7-2
TGTGCCAGCTTGCCCGCGGCTAGCGGATCCTACGAGCAGTACTTC,CASLPAASGSYEQYF,TRBD2,TRBJ2-7,-,TRBV28
TGTGCCAGCAGTTTAATCAGTGCCACCTACGAGCAGTACTTC,CASSLISATYEQYF,-,TRBJ2-7,-,TRBV28
TGCGCCAGCATTTCACAGGGTGGGGGCACAGATACGCAGTATTTT,CASISQGGGTDTQYF,-,TRBJ2-3,-,TRBV23-1
TGTGCCAGCGGGGACAGCCAAGAGACCCAGTACTTC,CASGDSQETQYF,TRBD1,TRBJ2-5,-,TRBV28
TGCGCCAGCAGCTACCAGGGCAGGGGCTACGAGCAGTACTTC,CASSYQGRGYEQYF,-,TRBJ2-7,-,TRBV4-1
TGCGCCAGCAGCGTGGGGACAGGGATGGGCACTGAAGCTTTCTTT,CASSVGTGMGTEAFF,TRBD1,TRBJ1-1,-,TRBV5-1
TGCAGTGTCCGGTACACTGAAGCTTTCTTT,CSVRYTEAFF,-,TRBJ1-1,-,TRBV20-1
TGTGCCAGCAGCCCAACAGGGGGGATTAATCAGCCCCAGCATTTT,CASSPTGGINQPQHF,TRBD1,TRBJ1-5,-,TRBV27
TGTGCCAGCAGCTTACTCGTCTCCCAAGAGACCCAGTACTTC,CASSLLVSQETQYF,-,TRBJ2-5,-,TRBV7-9
TGTGCCAGCAGCTTAACTGGCGGGGGGGCCGCGGATACGCAGTATTTT,CASSLTGGGAADTQYF,TRBD2,TRBJ2-3,-,TRBV7-3
TGCGCCAGCAGCCAAGGCTCGGGGGAAGAATCCTATAATTCACCCCTCCACTTT,CASSQGSGEESYNSPLHF,-,TRBJ1-6,once,TRBV4-3
TGTGCCAGCAGCTTAACTGGGGGCGAGACCCAGTACTTC,CASSLTGGETQYF,-,TRBJ2-5,-,TRBV7-2
TGCGCCAGCCGCCCGGGGACTAGCGGGGGGTACAATGAGCAGTTCTTC,CASRPGTSGGYNEQFF,TRBD2,TRBJ2-1,-,TRBV5-1